These 27 T cell receptor beta chains share one sample of origin, sequenced in a study of shared clonotypes between healthy human individuals. Naive-designated CD8 cells lacked CD45RO, were positively enriched for CCR7, and omitted terminally differentiated effector memory CD45RA+ cells. Assay used: immunoSEQ multiplex PCR; TCRdb lists only in-frame clones, some missing. The sample holds some 2 million clones, approximately 94% seen once. Input material: naive CD8+ T cells sorted from blood. These receptors originate from a man aged 18 to 29 in good health.

J is TRBJ2-1 and V is TRBV27; unclear D gene. The germline V gene encodes CDR1 MNHEY and CDR2 SMNVEV (reference sequence). With 0 bases removed from V and 9 bases from J, the gap between germline ends came to 18 bases. The CDR3 has 16 amino acids. The CDR3 spells CASSLSSRSPYSEQFF. CDR3 sequence (DNA): TGTGCCAGCAGTTTATCCTCCAGGAGTCCGTATAGTGAGCAGTTCTTC.

In this sample, this clone turned up once. The gene calls are TRBV5-1 and TRBJ2-7, with 7 positions matching TRBD1. Germline trimming cut 4 bases from V and 0 bases from J; bases unmatched to any gene: 4. Per germline, CDR1 SGHRS and CDR2 YFSETQ. The CDR3 covers 14 residues. CDR3 protein: CASSPQGPSYEQYF. CDR3 nucleotides: TGCGCCAGCAGCCCACAGGGGCCCTCCTACGAGCAGTACTTC.

The chain links TRBV9 to TRBJ2-1; D may match TRBD1 or TRBD2 (5 bases each). Germline lookup yields CDR1 SGDLS and CDR2 YYNGEE. The CDR3 runs to 15 residues. The V gene lost 0 bases and the J gene lost 8 bases, with 15 bases spanning the gap. The CDR3 coding sequence is TGTGCCAGCAGCGTAGGTAACGGGGCTCTAGATGAGCAGTTCTTC. Translating it yields CASSVGNGALDEQFF.

This clone has only one observation. V usage is TRBV6-1 and J usage is TRBJ1-1; D is ambiguous. The germline V gene encodes CDR1 MNHNS and CDR2 SASEGT. Trimming shortened V by 3 bases and J by 6 bases, and 20 bases separated the two germline ends. CDR3 length: 16 amino acids. CDR3 DNA: TGTGCCAGCAGTGACCCTTTCGAGGGATCGATCCCTGAAGCTTTCTTT. Its protein is CASSDPFEGSIPEAFF.

The genes are TRBV9 and TRBJ2-1; TRBD2 matches 9 bases. Germline CDR1 reads SGDLS; CDR2 reads YYNGEE. The ends lost 3 bases at V and 10 bases at J; junction bases unmatched: 5. CDR3 length: 13 residues. This CDR3 is CASSAGTSSEQFF. The CDR3 coding sequence is TGTGCCAGCAGCGCCGGGACTAGCAGCGAGCAGTTCTTC. Full variable domain (missing parts from reference TRBV9 and TRBJ2-1): DSGVTQTPKHLITATGQRVTLRCSPRSGDLSVYWYQQSLDQGLQFLIQYYNGEERAKGNILERFSAQQFPDLHSELNLSSLELGDSALYFCASSAGTSSEQFFGPGTRLTVL.

CDR3 coding DNA: TGTGCCAGCAGGCGCCCCGGGACTAGCGGGAGTGAGCAGTTCTTC. It specifies CASRRPGTSGSEQFF. The rearrangement links TRBV11-2 to TRBJ2-1, with 14 bases identical to TRBD2. This CDR3 region has 15 residues. Germline loops: CDR1 SGHAT, CDR2 FQNNGV. V trimming: 6 bases; J trimming: 9 bases; junction bases outside the gene matches: 7.

This rearrangement joins TRBV6-5 to TRBJ1-5; maybe TRBD1 (5 bases). V was trimmed by 2 bases and J by 5 bases, leaving 13 bases between them. The germline V gene encodes CDR1 MNHEY and CDR2 SVGAGI. The CDR3 is 15 amino acids. DNA of the CDR3: TGTGCCAGCAGTTACCGACCCGACAGAGATCAGCCCCAGCATTTT. It encodes CASSYRPDRDQPQHF.

CDR3 protein: CASSQDPTTQETQYF. The CDR3 DNA sequence: TGCGCCAGCAGCCAAGATCCGACTACCCAAGAGACCCAGTACTTC. V and J are TRBV4-3 and TRBJ2-5; tentative D call: TRBD2 (5 bases). Germline lookup yields CDR1 LGHNA and CDR2 YSLEER. CDR3 size: 15 residues. V was shortened by 0 bases and J by 1 base, with 9 bases between the two germline ends.

The chain carries TRBV6-5 and TRBJ2-7, with D perhaps TRBD2 (5 bases). There are 14 residues in the CDR3. Trimming took off 0 bases at V and 6 bases at J, with 12 bases between the two ends. CDR1 MNHEY and CDR2 SVGAGI come from the germline V gene. The DNA for the CDR3 is TGTGCCAGCAGTTACTCTCGGGAATCGGGCGAGCAGTACTTC. This sequence encodes CASSYSRESGEQYF.

The CDR3 loop reads CASSLGELAGAEAYF. The DNA of the CDR3 is TGTGCCAGCAGCCTGGGTGAGCTAGCGGGGGCAGAGGCGTACTTC. The V call is TRBV7-2, the J call TRBJ2-7; 10 bases are a match to TRBD2. The CDR3 covers 15 residues. The germline CDR1 and CDR2 sequences are SGHTA and FQGNSA. The J segment lost 12 bases and the V segment lost 5 bases, leaving 16 bases of the junction unmatched.

Concerning this clone itself: The identical CDR3 is also encoded by other nucleotide sequences in the sample. The V call is TRBV15, the J call TRBJ1-1; TRBD1 is a possible D gene (5 bases). Deletions cut 2 bases from V and 5 bases from J, with 9 bases between. This CDR3 is 13 amino acids long. CDR1 and CDR2 from the germline V gene are LNHNV and YYDKDF (reference sequence). In DNA form, the CDR3 reads TGTGCCACCAGCAGACCTGGGGGGACTGAAGCTTTCTTT. Translation gives CATSRPGGTEAFF.

J is TRBJ2-7 and V is TRBV6-5; TRBD1 matches 7 bases. Germline CDR1 and CDR2: MNHEY and SVGAGI. The CDR3 is made up of 15 amino acids. After removal of 2 bases from V and 3 bases from J, the junction contained 7 bases not matched to a gene. CDR3 amino acids: CASSYAGTEYYEQYF. In DNA form, the CDR3 reads TGTGCCAGCAGTTACGCCGGGACAGAATACTACGAGCAGTACTTC.

The chain links TRBV29-1 to TRBJ2-1; D call uncertain. V lost 8 bases to trimming and J lost 6 bases, with 14 bases between them. Germline CDR1 SQVTM, CDR2 ANQGSEA. The CDR3 has 12 residues. DNA for the CDR3: TGCAGCCCATCCTTTTGGGGCAATGAGCAGTTCTTC. Translated: CSPSFWGNEQFF.

The CDR3 loop is CASSQEWYNEQFF. The DNA for the CDR3 is TGCGCCAGCAGCCAAGAATGGTACAATGAGCAGTTCTTC. The chain uses TRBV4-1 and TRBJ2-1; no clear D. Germline CDR1 MGHRA, CDR2 YSYEKL. Trimming cost V 0 bases and J 4 bases, with 4 bases left between them. There are 13 residues in the CDR3.

CDR3 nucleotide sequence: TGTGCCAGCAGCGGACAGGGGGCTCACACTGAAGCTTTCTTT. Residues: CASSGQGAHTEAFF. The chain couples TRBV11-1 to TRBJ1-1; TRBD1 aligns across 11 bases. V lost 5 bases to trimming and J lost 3 bases; unmatched junction nucleotides: 2. The CDR3 contains 14 residues. Germline V gene data show CDR1 as SGHAT and CDR2 as FQDESV (reference sequence). The full variable domain, completed using reference TRBV11-1 and TRBJ1-1, is EAEVAQSPRYKITEKSQAVAFWCDPISGHATLYWYRQILGQGPELLVQFQDESVVDDSQLPKDRFSAERLKGVDSTLKIQPAELGDSAMYLCASSGQGAHTEAFFGQGTRLTVV.

The rearrangement joins TRBV19 to TRBJ2-7; the match to TRBD2 covers 7 bases. This CDR3 region has 16 residues. Germline assignment: CDR1 LNHDA and CDR2 SQIVND (reference sequence). V shed 3 bases, J shed 2 bases, and the junction held 10 bases outside the gene matches. This CDR3 is CASSIKFGGSTYEQYF. As DNA, the CDR3 is TGTGCCAGTAGTATTAAATTTGGCGGGAGCACCTACGAGCAGTACTTC.

This clone was observed a single time. This chain connects TRBV6-5 to TRBJ2-2; D not resolved. Germline V gene sequence: CDR1 MNHEY, CDR2 SVGAGI. Trimming took off 0 bases at V and 7 bases at J, with 9 bases between the two ends. The CDR3 is 14 residues long. As DNA, the CDR3 is TGTGCCAGCAGTTACTCGGCCCTTGGCGGGGAGCTGTTTTTT. Translation: CASSYSALGGELFF.

V usage is TRBV15 and J usage is TRBJ1-1, with D uncertain. The CDR3 spans 12 residues. With 5 bases removed from V and 6 bases from J, the gap between germline ends came to 10 bases. Germline V gene lookup returns CDR1 LNHNV and CDR2 YYDKDF (reference sequence). CDR3 coding DNA: TGTGCCACCAGCCCAGTAGGCGCTGAAGCTTTCTTT. Its protein product is CATSPVGAEAFF.

The genes are TRBV5-6 and TRBJ2-3; the D is unclear. V was trimmed by 4 bases and J by 5 bases, leaving 14 bases between them. The CDR3 extends over 14 amino acids. Germline V lookup: CDR1 SGHDT, CDR2 YYEEEE. The CDR3 DNA reads TGTGCCAGCAGCATATACGACGAAGGAGATACGCAGTATTTT. Amino acids: CASSIYDEGDTQYF.

This chain links TRBV7-9 with TRBJ2-2, with 9 nucleotides matching TRBD1. This CDR3 is 17 amino acids long. J was trimmed by 3 bases and V by 7 bases; bases with no gene match: 12. CDR1 SEHNR and CDR2 FQNEAQ come from the germline V gene (reference sequence). CDR3 DNA: TGTGCCAGCATCCTCGGCGGGGGACAGGGATACACCGGGGAGCTGTTTTTT. This translates into CASILGGGQGYTGELFF.

The genes are TRBV4-1 and TRBJ2-1, with D tentatively TRBD1 or TRBD2 (5 bases each). Germline V CDR1 and CDR2: MGHRA, YSYEKL. The CDR3 totals 16 residues. V lost 7 bases to trimming and J lost 4 bases, with 20 bases between them. The CDR3 here is CASTSDGAARYNEQFF. CDR3 sequence (DNA): TGCGCCAGCACTTCCGACGGGGCGGCTAGGTACAATGAGCAGTTCTTC.

This clone was seen only once. The rearrangement uses TRBV5-1 and TRBJ2-1; perhaps TRBD1 as D (6 bases). The CDR3 has 15 amino acids. The V and J ends lost 3 bases and 0 bases respectively, with 10 bases between them. Germline-derived CDR1 and CDR2 are SGHRS and YFSETQ. CDR3 sequence: CASSSGQNSYNEQFF. The CDR3 DNA reads TGCGCCAGCAGCTCCGGACAGAACTCCTACAATGAGCAGTTCTTC.

V usage is TRBV27 and J usage is TRBJ2-7; 8 bases match TRBD2. This CDR3 has 15 residues. V lost 5 bases to trimming and J lost 2 bases; unmatched junction nucleotides: 8. Germline V gene data show CDR1 as MNHEY and CDR2 as SMNVEV (reference sequence). CDR3 amino acids: CASSDSGKFAYEQYF. The CDR3 coding sequence is TGTGCCAGCAGTGATAGCGGGAAGTTCGCCTACGAGCAGTACTTC.

This clone was observed once. The chain recombines TRBV19 with TRBJ2-3; 8 bases fit TRBD1. Germline V CDR1 and CDR2: LNHDA, SQIVND (reference sequence). V gave up 4 bases and J gave up 3 bases; unmatched junction bases: 3. This CDR3 contains 14 residues. CDR3 DNA sequence: TGTGCCAGTAGTACCTGGACAGGGACAGATACGCAGTATTTT. It translates to CASSTWTGTDTQYF.

The chain employs TRBV11-2 and TRBJ1-6; TRBD1 agrees at 8 bases. The CDR3 extends over 18 amino acids. Trimming at V came to 0 bases and at J to 4 bases, leaving 8 bases not matched to a gene. Germline CDR1 SGHAT, CDR2 FQNNGV. The CDR3 sequence: CASSLDSRQGAYNSPLHF. CDR3 nucleotides: TGTGCCAGCAGCTTAGATTCTCGGCAGGGGGCGTATAATTCACCCCTCCACTTT.

This chain links TRBV10-1 with TRBJ2-2, with D possibly TRBD1 on 5 matching bases. Trimming left V 2 bases short and J 5 bases short, with 12 bases between. This CDR3 has 15 residues. From germline, CDR1 is WNHNN and CDR2 SYGVQD (reference sequence). The CDR3 sequence is CASSETGPWTGELFF. DNA for the CDR3: TGCGCCAGCAGTGAGACAGGCCCGTGGACCGGGGAGCTGTTTTTT.

This chain joins TRBV7-8 and TRBJ2-7, with D perhaps TRBD2 (6 bases). Per germline, CDR1 SGHVS and CDR2 FQNEAQ. With 1 base removed from V and 5 bases from J, the gap between germline ends came to 9 bases. The CDR3 contains 13 residues. Written as DNA, the CDR3 is TGTGCCAGCAGCTTAGGCGGGGCCCACGAGCAGTACTTC. Its protein product is CASSLGGAHEQYF.